This T cell receptor (beta chain) emerged from a study of shared T cell receptors in the human thymus. CDR1 is MNHEY and CDR2 is SVGAGI in the germline V gene. V was clipped by 0 bases and J by 7 bases; unmatched bases: 3. CDR3 length: 15 residues. The table came from immunoSEQ multiplex PCR; TCRdb's copy has only in-frame clones and leaves some out. The sample records 600,000 to 900,000 clones, roughly 88% being singletons. The sample was also reused in another study, on human thymus T cells. From that report: Corrective surgery for congenital heart defects was being performed on the healthy Finnish infants who served as donors. Resected material from corrective heart surgery provided the thymus tissue analysed. V and J gene usage appeared biased in thymic and blood repertoires. Related research described thymic repertoires that were highly overlapping among unrelated individuals.

The clonotype was recovered from a girl younger than two with a congenital heart defect. The chain uses TRBV6-5 and TRBJ1-5; 10 bases match TRBD1. Sequencing was done on a sample of thymocytes. Here the CDR3 reads CASSYSRDRGQPQHF. The CDR3 bases are TGTGCCAGCAGTTACTCGAGGGACAGGGGCCAGCCCCAGCATTTT.